This is a list of T cell receptor beta chains from one sample in a study of CD8 T cells in Susac syndrome. TCRdb redid the calling of the immunoSEQ multiplex PCR reads with MiXCR, one entry per CDR3 protein. The top ten hold 0.11% of the sample, which has approximately 140,000 distinct CDR3 sequences, roughly 95% seen once. The sequencing input was CD4+ T cells from PBMCs. These receptors were taken from a human donor with multiple sclerosis. The CDR3 runs from the conserved cysteine through the conserved F or W. A D gene is named only where the DNA matches it firmly. Only part of the rows carry a size: once, few, many, or a class if the clone is expanded.

V,size,D,J,CDR3,DNA
TRBV14,once,-,TRBJ2-1,CASSPTTGSYNEQFF,TGTGCCAGCAGCCCAACGACGGGAAGCTACAATGAGCAGTTCTTC
TRBV7-2,-,-,TRBJ2-1,CASSLGLGNEQFF,TGTGCCAGCAGCTTAGGCCTCGGCAATGAGCAGTTCTTC
TRBV12-3/TRBV12-4,-,-,TRBJ2-6,CASHTSVYSGANVLTF,TGTGCCAGCCATACCTCAGTGTACTCTGGGGCCAACGTCCTGACTTTC
TRBV9,-,-,TRBJ1-1,CASSVVPNTEAFF,TGTGCCAGCAGCGTAGTCCCGAACACTGAAGCTTTCTTT
TRBV29-1,-,-,TRBJ2-2,CSVSGAGELFF,TGCAGCGTCTCAGGGGCCGGGGAGCTGTTTTTT
TRBV3-1,-,-,TRBJ1-2,CASRPRWGTGYTF,TGTGCCAGCAGACCCCGGTGGGGGACTGGCTACACCTTC
TRBV2,-,TRBD2,TRBJ2-7,CASSEVAGVTSEQYF,TGTGCCAGCAGTGAAGTAGCGGGAGTTACATCCGAGCAGTACTTC
TRBV6-1,-,TRBD1,TRBJ1-1,CASIWDRGEAFF,TGTGCCAGCATTTGGGACAGGGGGGAAGCTTTCTTT
TRBV5-4,-,-,TRBJ1-4,CASSLGGANEKLFF,TGTGCCAGCAGCTTAGGGGGGGCGAATGAAAAACTGTTTTTT
TRBV28,-,TRBD1,TRBJ2-7,CASSSTGGDYEQYF,TGTGCCAGCAGTTCGACAGGGGGGGACTACGAGCAGTACTTC
TRBV28,-,-,TRBJ1-1,CASSLAGAREAFF,TGTGCCAGCAGTCTCGCAGGGGCGAGAGAAGCTTTCTTT
TRBV29-1,once,TRBD1,TRBJ2-7,CSVFDRGLNEQYF,TGCAGCGTCTTCGACAGGGGGCTGAACGAGCAGTACTTC
TRBV12-3/TRBV12-4,-,-,TRBJ1-5,CASSSDLHQPQHF,TGTGCCAGCAGTTCGGACCTCCATCAGCCCCAGCATTTT
TRBV28,once,-,TRBJ2-3,CASSLFGKGYDTQYF,TGTGCCAGCAGTTTATTCGGGAAAGGATACGATACGCAGTATTTT
TRBV20-1,-,TRBD1,TRBJ1-2,CSASRQGAPNYGYTF,TGCAGTGCTAGTCGGCAGGGGGCGCCTAACTATGGCTACACCTTC
TRBV7-9,-,TRBD2,TRBJ2-1,CASTEGLAKYNEQFF,TGTGCCAGCACCGAGGGACTAGCGAAGTACAATGAGCAGTTCTTC
TRBV20-1,-,TRBD2,TRBJ2-7,CSARVSGTSGSRKGEQYF,TGCAGTGCTAGAGTCTCCGGGACTAGCGGGAGTCGAAAGGGGGAGCAGTACTTC
TRBV12-3/TRBV12-4,-,TRBD1,TRBJ2-2,CASRVGGANTGELFF,TGTGCCAGCAGGGTAGGGGGCGCGAACACCGGGGAGCTGTTTTTT
TRBV4-3,-,-,TRBJ2-7,CASSKGPGEQYF,TGCGCCAGCAGCAAGGGGCCGGGCGAGCAGTACTTC
TRBV7-2,few,-,TRBJ2-1,CASSLDYEQFF,TGTGCCAGCAGCTTAGATTATGAGCAGTTCTTC
TRBV4-3,-,-,TRBJ2-7,CASSQDARGPEQYF,TGCGCCAGCAGCCAAGATGCCAGGGGTCCCGAGCAGTACTTC
TRBV30,-,-,TRBJ2-3,CAWSERVPPDTQYF,TGTGCCTGGAGTGAGAGGGTCCCCCCAGATACGCAGTATTTT
TRBV5-4,-,-,TRBJ2-7,CASSLPNQGHYEQYF,TGTGCCAGCAGCCTCCCGAATCAGGGGCACTACGAGCAGTACTTC
TRBV27,-,-,TRBJ2-7,CASRVPQGYEQYF,TGTGCCAGCAGGGTCCCACAGGGCTACGAGCAGTACTTC
TRBV5-1,-,TRBD2,TRBJ2-7,CASSFSAGGGEQYF,TGCGCCAGCAGCTTTTCAGCGGGAGGAGGAGAGCAGTACTTC
TRBV5-1,-,-,TRBJ1-1,CASSLSRGLNTEAFF,TGCGCCAGCAGCTTGTCAAGGGGCTTGAACACTGAAGCTTTCTTT
TRBV7-3,-,TRBD2,TRBJ2-3,CASSLSGGRTDTQYF,TGTGCCAGCAGCTTAAGCGGGGGGCGCACAGATACGCAGTATTTT
TRBV27,-,TRBD1,TRBJ1-1,CASKRGTGVMNTEAFF,TGTGCCTCAAAGCGTGGGACAGGGGTCATGAACACTGAAGCTTTCTTT
TRBV27,-,-,TRBJ1-5,CASRLQGLYSNQPQHF,TGTGCCAGCAGATTACAGGGCCTCTATAGCAATCAGCCCCAGCATTTT
TRBV20-1,once,-,TRBJ2-1,CSASGLGNEQFF,TGCAGTGCTTCGGGACTTGGGAATGAGCAGTTCTTC
TRBV5-6,-,TRBD1,TRBJ2-3,CASSTGQGSRDTQYF,TGTGCCAGCAGCACGGGACAGGGTAGCAGGGATACGCAGTATTTT
TRBV24-1,-,-,TRBJ1-4,CAPSSRRNEKLFF,TGTGCCCCGAGCAGCAGGCGGAATGAAAAACTGTTTTTT